This T cell receptor (beta chain) appears in the sequencing data of a study of Ad26.COV2.S vaccination and SARS-CoV-2 variants. Assay used: immunoSEQ multiplex PCR; TCRdb lists only in-frame clones, some missing. The sample shows about 450,000 clones, roughly 89% of them seen only once. Treatment in this sample: 15 to 20 received Ad26.COV2.S at low or high dose, single or two shots; five or six received placebo; per-sample allocation not given. The study sampled participants on day 63 after the first vaccine or placebo injection. At a Boston site, the person donating was an adult of 18-55 years. Sequencing used peripheral blood, obtained in a trial of Ad26.COV2.S vaccine versus placebo. This TCR came from a person between 18 and 65 years old who received the Ad26.COV2.S COVID-19 vaccine or a placebo.

This CDR3 reads CASSPLLGKTQYF. In nucleotides, the CDR3 is TGTGCCAGCAGCCCATTATTGGGGAAGACCCAGTACTTC. The rearrangement links TRBV7-6 to TRBJ2-5; D gene unclear. Germline V gene data show CDR1 as SGHVS and CDR2 as FNYEAQ. V lost 5 bases and J 6 bases, leaving 13 bases between the germline ends. This CDR3 comprises 13 residues.